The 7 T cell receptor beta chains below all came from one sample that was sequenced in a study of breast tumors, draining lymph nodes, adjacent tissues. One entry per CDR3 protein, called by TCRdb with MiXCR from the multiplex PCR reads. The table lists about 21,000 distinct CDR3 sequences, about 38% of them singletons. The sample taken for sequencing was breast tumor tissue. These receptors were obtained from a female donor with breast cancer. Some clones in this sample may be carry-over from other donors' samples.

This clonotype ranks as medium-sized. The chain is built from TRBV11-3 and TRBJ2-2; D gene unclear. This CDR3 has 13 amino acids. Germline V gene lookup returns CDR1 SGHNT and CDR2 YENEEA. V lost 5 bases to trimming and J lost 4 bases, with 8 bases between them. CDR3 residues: CASSQDFTGELFF. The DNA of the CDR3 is TGTGCCAGCAGCCAAGACTTCACCGGGGAGCTGTTTTTT. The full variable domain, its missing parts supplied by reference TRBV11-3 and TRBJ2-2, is EAGVVQSPRYKIIEKKQPVAFWCNPISGHNTLYWYLQNLGQGPELLIRYENEEAVDDSQLPKDRFSAERLKGVDSTLKIQPAELGDSAVYLCASSQDFTGELFFGEGSRLTVL.

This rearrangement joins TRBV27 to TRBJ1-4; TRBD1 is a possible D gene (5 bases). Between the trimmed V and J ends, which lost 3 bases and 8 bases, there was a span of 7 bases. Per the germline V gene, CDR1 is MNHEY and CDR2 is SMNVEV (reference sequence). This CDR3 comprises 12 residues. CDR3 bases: TGTGCCAGCAGTTTGGGGGGAGAAAAACTGTTTTTT. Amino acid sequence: CASSLGGEKLFF. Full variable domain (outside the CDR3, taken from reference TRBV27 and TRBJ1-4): EAQVTQNPRYLITVTGKKLTVTCSQNMNHEYMSWYRQDPGLGLRQIYYSMNVEVTDKGDVPEGYKVSRKEKRNFPLILESPSPNQTSLYFCASSLGGEKLFFGSGTQLSVL.

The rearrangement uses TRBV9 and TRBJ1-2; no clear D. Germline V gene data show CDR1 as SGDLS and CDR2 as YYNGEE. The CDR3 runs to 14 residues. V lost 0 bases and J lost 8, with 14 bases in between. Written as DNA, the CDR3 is TGTGCCAGCAGCGTAGATGATACCGCTAGAGGCTACACCTTC. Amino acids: CASSVDDTARGYTF. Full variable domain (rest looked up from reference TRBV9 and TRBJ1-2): DSGVTQTPKHLITATGQRVTLRCSPRSGDLSVYWYQQSLDQGLQFLIQYYNGEERAKGNILERFSAQQFPDLHSELNLSSLELGDSALYFCASSVDDTARGYTFGSGTRLTVV.

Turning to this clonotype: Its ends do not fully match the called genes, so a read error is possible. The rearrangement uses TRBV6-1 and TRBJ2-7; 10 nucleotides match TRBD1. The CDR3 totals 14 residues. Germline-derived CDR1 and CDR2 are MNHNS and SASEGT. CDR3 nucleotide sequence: TGTGCCAGCGTCCGGGACAGGGGAGTTGACGAGCAGTACTTT. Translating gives CASVRDRGVDEQYF.

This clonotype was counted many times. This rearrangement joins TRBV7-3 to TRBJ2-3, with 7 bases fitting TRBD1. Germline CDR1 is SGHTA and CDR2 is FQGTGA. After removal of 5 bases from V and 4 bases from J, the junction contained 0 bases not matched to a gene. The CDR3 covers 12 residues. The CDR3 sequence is CASSQGADTQYF. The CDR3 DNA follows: TGTGCCAGCAGCCAGGGGGCAGATACGCAGTATTTT. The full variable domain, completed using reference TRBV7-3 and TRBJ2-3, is GAGVSQTPSNKVTEKGKYVELRCDPISGHTALYWYRQSLGQGPEFLIYFQGTGAADDSGLPNDRFFAVRPEGSVSTLKIQRTERGDSAVYLCASSQGADTQYFGPGTRLTVL.

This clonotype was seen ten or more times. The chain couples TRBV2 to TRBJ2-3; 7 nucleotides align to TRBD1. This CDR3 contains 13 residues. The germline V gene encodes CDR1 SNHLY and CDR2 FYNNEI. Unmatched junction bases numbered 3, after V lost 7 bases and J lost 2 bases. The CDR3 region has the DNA TGTGCCAGCACCAGGGGGAACACAGATACGCAGTATTTT. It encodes CASTRGNTDTQYF.

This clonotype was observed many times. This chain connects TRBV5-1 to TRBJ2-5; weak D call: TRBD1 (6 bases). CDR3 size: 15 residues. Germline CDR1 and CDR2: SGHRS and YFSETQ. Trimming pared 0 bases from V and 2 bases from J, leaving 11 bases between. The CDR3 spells CASSLALDRQETQYF. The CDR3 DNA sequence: TGCGCCAGCAGCTTGGCACTCGACAGGCAAGAGACCCAGTACTTC.